This TCR beta chain comes out of a study of blood T cell repertoires in COVID-19. Background on the study: Sample material is recorded as cDNA or gDNA derived from T cells, B-cell-depleted T cells, or PBMCs.

Trimming took off 5 bases at V and 7 bases at J, with 14 bases between the two ends. There are 13 residues in the CDR3. The germline V gene encodes CDR1 GTSNPN and CDR2 SVGIG (reference sequence). Patients from Seattle were sampled longitudinally, starting during active infection. Original processing notes: Reference gene primer amplification gave estimated nucleated cell counts. Libraries were prepared by immunoSEQ multiplex PCR; TCRdb keeps only in-frame clonotypes and omits some of them. V, J and clone size are taken as reported in that table, and D and trimming were inferred from the DNA itself. Here the sample spans 330,000 or so clones, approximately 89% being singletons.

This TCR derives from a woman aged 60-70 years with COVID-19, enrolled during active disease. Sequencing was carried out using peripheral blood. The J gene is TRBJ1-4, the V gene TRBV30; D possibly corresponds to TRBD1 (6 bases). Here the CDR3 reads CAWAGVWGEKLFF. The DNA for the CDR3 is TGTGCCTGGGCAGGGGTTTGGGGTGAAAAACTGTTTTTT.